This T cell receptor beta chain was captured by sequencing in a study of OX40 agonist ivuxolimab in advanced cancers. Study-level information: Eligibility admitted prior anti-PD-1, anti-PD-L1 or anti-CTLA-4 therapy; about 40% had some. Study findings and constraints: By week 6 at 0.1 to 3.0 mg/kg, blood CD4+ and CD8+ T cells had expanded clonally.

Turning to this clone: Its antigen is unknown.

The V gene's germline CDR1 is SGHDN and CDR2 FVKESK. The CDR3 covers 14 residues. V gave up 5 bases and J gave up 7 bases; unmatched junction bases: 10. Only in-frame clones appear in the TCRdb table, and some are missing; sequencing was by immunoSEQ multiplex PCR. The table lists roughly 70,000 clones, more than 75% of them singletons. The source material was CD4+ or CD8+ T cells sorted from blood, sampled in a trial of the OX40 agonist ivuxolimab. The rearrangement uses TRBV14 and TRBJ2-7; 8 bases align to TRBD1. The clonotype comes from an adult with an advanced solid tumor such as melanoma, head and neck, liver or kidney cancer. The chain's CDR3 is CASSFGQGFLEQYF. As DNA, the CDR3 is TGTGCCAGCAGCTTCGGACAGGGTTTTTTGGAGCAGTACTTC.